The 25 T cell receptor beta chains below all came from one sample that was sequenced in a study of blood T cell repertoires in COVID-19. Only in-frame clones appear in the TCRdb table, and some are missing; sequencing was by immunoSEQ multiplex PCR. The table lists roughly 79,000 clones, over 80% of them singletons. The sample consisted of peripheral blood. All receptors derive from a man between 50 and 59 years old with acute or convalescent COVID-19.

The rearrangement joins TRBV10-3 to TRBJ2-3; 9 nucleotides match TRBD1. The germline CDR1 and CDR2 sequences are ENHRY and SYGVKD. The CDR3 is 18 residues long. V lost 7 bases and J lost 1; bases outside the gene matches: 15. The CDR3 nucleotides read TGTGCCATCACTCCCGGGACAGGGAGGGGAAGGGGCACAGATACGCAGTATTTT. It translates to CAITPGTGRGRGTDTQYF.

The chain links TRBV11-2 to TRBJ2-1; 10 bases agree with TRBD2. The CDR3 spans 15 residues. Germline V CDR1 and CDR2: SGHAT, FQNNGV. The V segment lost 5 bases and the J segment 4 bases; nucleotides outside the gene matches: 5. CDR3: CASSQSGRVYNEQFF. The CDR3 nucleotides read TGTGCCAGCAGCCAAAGCGGGAGGGTGTACAATGAGCAGTTCTTC.

This rearrangement joins TRBV5-5 to TRBJ1-6; TRBD1 might be the D (6 bases). This CDR3 comprises 18 residues. The germline CDR1 and CDR2 sequences are SGHKS and YYEKEE (reference sequence). The ends were cut back, 0 bases at V and 4 bases at J, with 17 bases in the middle. CDR3 DNA: TGTGCCAGCAGCTTGGCCCTGCGGGGGGCGGGTTATAATTCACCCCTCCACTTT. Translating gives CASSLALRGAGYNSPLHF.

This clone was seen only once. This rearrangement joins TRBV28 to TRBJ1-4; D is undetermined. V was clipped by 6 bases and J by 11 bases, with 13 bases between them. The CDR3 sequence is 12 residues long. Looked up from germline, CDR1 is MDHEN and CDR2 is SYDVKM. CDR3 DNA: TGTGCCAGCAGCCCGGAACGAGGGAAACTGTTTTTT. Translation gives CASSPERGKLFF.

This chain joins TRBV18 and TRBJ1-6; TRBD1 aligns across 7 bases. This CDR3 spans 14 amino acids. Germline V gene lookup returns CDR1 KGHSH and CDR2 LQKENI. The ends lost 3 bases at V and 10 bases at J; junction bases unmatched: 6. The CDR3 is CASSPDRQGSPLHF. Here the CDR3 DNA reads TGTGCCAGCTCACCGGACAGGCAAGGCTCACCCCTCCACTTT. Based on the CDR3 plus reference TRBV18 and TRBJ1-6, the full variable domain is NAGVMQNPRHLVRRRGQEARLRCSPMKGHSHVYWYRQLPEEGLKFMVYLQKENIIDESGMPKERFSAEFPKEGPSILRIQQVVRGDSAAYFCASSPDRQGSPLHFGNGTRLTVT.

The V gene is TRBV7-2, the J gene TRBJ2-7, with D perhaps matching TRBD2 (5 bases). CDR3 size: 13 residues. Trimming cost V 3 bases and J 3 bases, with 9 bases left between them. CDR1 and CDR2 (germline): SGHTA, FQGNSA. CDR3: CASSFAGIYEQYF. Here the CDR3 DNA reads TGTGCCAGCAGCTTCGCCGGGATCTACGAGCAGTACTTC.

The rearrangement links TRBV27 to TRBJ1-5, with D hard to call. The length of the CDR3 is 15 residues. Germline V lookup: CDR1 MNHEY, CDR2 SMNVEV (reference sequence). V was trimmed by 2 bases and J by 6 bases, leaving 14 bases between them. This CDR3 reads CASSLVGGSSQPQHF. CDR3 DNA: TGTGCCAGCAGTTTAGTGGGAGGGTCGAGTCAGCCCCAGCATTTT.

This chain connects TRBV7-9 to TRBJ1-1; unclear D gene. CDR1 and CDR2 from the germline V gene are SEHNR and FQNEAQ (reference sequence). V lost 11 bases and J 5 bases, leaving 21 bases between the germline ends. The CDR3 spans 14 residues. The CDR3 protein is CAGIAGLQETEAFF. Written as DNA, the CDR3 is TGTGCCGGCATCGCTGGACTGCAGGAGACTGAAGCTTTCTTT.

The chain combines TRBV27 with TRBJ1-4; 9 bases line up with TRBD1. In germline, CDR1 is MNHEY, CDR2 SMNVEV (reference sequence). The J segment lost 7 bases and the V segment lost 7 bases, leaving 10 bases of the junction unmatched. The CDR3 has 15 amino acids. CDR3 nucleotides: TGTGCCAGCAACCCGGGACAGGGTTTTAGTGAAAAACTGTTTTTT. Translating it yields CASNPGQGFSEKLFF.

This sequence joins TRBV9 and TRBJ2-5; a possible D gene is TRBD1 (6 bases). V dropped 4 bases and J dropped 0 bases, with 13 bases sitting between them. The CDR3 runs to 15 residues. Germline V CDR1 and CDR2: SGDLS, YYNGEE. The CDR3 reads CASSPGHPYQETQYF. In DNA, the CDR3 is TGTGCCAGCAGCCCGGGACACCCGTACCAAGAGACCCAGTACTTC.

This chain links TRBV7-7 with TRBJ2-1; TRBD2 aligns across 7 bases. Per germline, CDR1 SSHAT and CDR2 FNYEAQ (reference sequence). V trimming: 4 bases; J trimming: 4 bases; junction bases outside the gene matches: 13. This CDR3 is 17 amino acids long. The CDR3 loop is CASSSREGSSGYNEQFF. The CDR3 DNA reads as TGTGCCAGCAGCTCCAGGGAGGGGTCAAGCGGTTACAATGAGCAGTTCTTC.

This clone has a handful of counts. The chain combines TRBV10-3 with TRBJ1-1, with D hard to call. Deletions cut 2 bases from V and 0 bases from J, with 16 bases between. The germline CDR1 and CDR2 sequences are ENHRY and SYGVKD. The CDR3 is made up of 17 amino acids. CDR3 sequence reads: CAISERVEGRLNTEAFF. In DNA, the CDR3 is TGTGCCATCAGTGAGAGGGTGGAGGGTCGGTTGAACACTGAAGCTTTCTTT.

The count of this clone is one. V usage is TRBV23-1 and J usage is TRBJ2-7; 7 bases fit TRBD1. TRBV23-1 is recorded as an ORF, its role being uncertain. CDR3 length: 14 amino acids. Trimming at V came to 5 bases and at J to 3 bases, leaving 7 bases not matched to a gene. CDR3 in DNA: TGCGCCAGCAGTAAACAGGGACAGAACTACGAGCAGTACTTC. It is translated as CASSKQGQNYEQYF.

This chain connects TRBV27 to TRBJ1-6; no reliable D call. CDR1 MNHEY and CDR2 SMNVEV come from the germline V gene (reference sequence). V was cut by 6 bases and J by 6 bases, with 6 bases left in between. CDR3 length: 12 amino acids. As DNA, the CDR3 is TGTGCCAGCAGCCAGATTAATTCACCCCTCCACTTT. Translated, it gives CASSQINSPLHF.

The table lists this clone with a few counts. The chain carries TRBV7-8 and TRBJ2-7, with TRBD2 identical over 7 bases. Germline CDR1 SGHVS, CDR2 FQNEAQ. The CDR3 spans 15 residues. The junction had 9 bases not matched to a gene; V was cut back by 7 bases and J by 0 bases. DNA of the CDR3: TGTGCCAGCAAGCTCCCCGGGGGGAGCTCCTACGAGCAGTACTTC. Its protein is CASKLPGGSSYEQYF.

V is TRBV28 and J is TRBJ1-2; 11 nucleotides align to TRBD1. Germline trimming cut 6 bases from V and 4 bases from J; bases unmatched to any gene: 4. CDR3 length: 14 residues. Germline assignment: CDR1 MDHEN and CDR2 SYDVKM. The CDR3 loop is CASRRDRGSYGYTF. The DNA of the CDR3 is TGTGCCAGCAGGAGGGACAGGGGGTCCTATGGCTACACCTTC.

The V and J genes are TRBV28 and TRBJ1-5; 9 bases align to TRBD1. CDR1 is MDHEN and CDR2 is SYDVKM in the germline V gene. Trimming cost V 3 bases and J 2 bases; bases outside gene matches: 2. The CDR3 is made up of 15 amino acids. CDR3 DNA: TGTGCCAGCAGTTTTTGGACAGGGGGCAATCAGCCCCAGCATTTT. Amino acid sequence: CASSFWTGGNQPQHF.

This sequence joins TRBV5-4 and TRBJ1-2; weak D call: TRBD1 (6 bases). This CDR3 has 15 amino acids. Germline CDR1 and CDR2: SGHNT and YYREEE (reference sequence). V was shortened by 4 bases and J by 3 bases, with 16 bases between the two germline ends. The CDR3 is CASSIPLTGYYGYTF. The DNA for the CDR3 is TGTGCCAGCAGCATACCCCTTACAGGGTACTATGGCTACACCTTC. Combining the CDR3 with reference TRBV5-4 and TRBJ1-2 gives the whole variable domain ETGVTQSPTHLIKTRGQQVTLRCSSQSGHNTVSWYQQALGQGPQFIFQYYREEENGRGNFPPRFSGLQFPNYSSELNVNALELDDSALYLCASSIPLTGYYGYTFGSGTRLTVV.

Here the CDR3 reads CASSWGDSLNEKLFF. The CDR3 DNA reads TGTGCCAGCAGCTGGGGGGACAGCTTAAATGAAAAACTGTTTTTT. The rearrangement joins TRBV7-7 to TRBJ1-4; 7 nucleotides match TRBD1. Germline V lookup: CDR1 SSHAT, CDR2 FNYEAQ (reference sequence). J lost 5 bases, V lost 4 bases, and 7 bases had no gene match. CDR3 length: 15 residues.

In nucleotides, the CDR3 is TGTGCCAGCAGCTGGACAGGGGGCCCTGGGGACACTGAAGCTTTCTTT. It is translated as CASSWTGGPGDTEAFF. V usage is TRBV5-5 and J usage is TRBJ1-1; 11 bases match TRBD1. In germline, CDR1 is SGHKS, CDR2 YYEKEE (reference sequence). The trim removed 3 bases at V and 3 bases at J, leaving 7 bases unmatched. The CDR3 is made up of 16 amino acids.

J is TRBJ1-4 and V is TRBV28; 7 bases agree with TRBD1. CDR3 size: 15 residues. Trimming removed 4 bases from V and 7 bases from J; junction bases left unmatched: 9. Germline assignment: CDR1 MDHEN and CDR2 SYDVKM. CDR3 in DNA: TGTGCCAGCAGTTCGCCGACAGGGTTAGGTGAAAAACTGTTTTTT. This translates into CASSSPTGLGEKLFF.

The chain employs TRBV6-6 and TRBJ2-7; 8 nucleotides line up with TRBD2. This CDR3 has 13 amino acids. The germline V gene encodes CDR1 MNHNY and CDR2 SVGAGI (reference sequence). The J segment lost 3 bases and the V segment lost 7 bases, leaving 5 bases of the junction unmatched. The CDR3 region is CASNSGGNYEQYF. For the CDR3, the DNA is TGTGCCAGCAACAGCGGGGGAAACTACGAGCAGTACTTC.

About this clone itself: Other DNA sequences in this specimen translate into the identical CDR3. J is TRBJ2-1 and V is TRBV6-5, with 7 bases lining up with TRBD2. This CDR3 is built from 15 residues. The germline V gene has CDR1 MNHEY and CDR2 SVGAGI. J lost 3 bases, V lost 2 bases, and 4 bases had no gene match. The DNA for the CDR3 is TGTGCCAGCAGTTACGGACGCGGGAGCTACAATGAGCAGTTCTTC. Translating gives CASSYGRGSYNEQFF.

The rearrangement joins TRBV29-1 to TRBJ1-1; the D gene is possibly TRBD1 (6 bases). Germline V lookup: CDR1 SQVTM, CDR2 ANQGSEA. The CDR3 consists of 13 residues. Trimming took off 6 bases at V and 1 base at J, with 12 bases between the two ends. The CDR3, as DNA: TGCAGCGTGGGTGGGACAACGAACACTGAAGCTTTCTTT. Its translation: CSVGGTTNTEAFF. Variable domain in full (rest from reference TRBV29-1 and TRBJ1-1): SAVISQKPSRDICQRGTSLTIQCQVDSQVTMMFWYRQQPGQSLTLIATANQGSEATYESGFVIDKFPISRPNLTFSTLTVSNMSPEDSSIYLCSVGGTTNTEAFFGQGTRLTVV.

This rearrangement joins TRBV7-7 to TRBJ2-2; 7 bases are a match to TRBD1. This CDR3 has 17 residues. The junction had 10 bases not matched to a gene; V was cut back by 5 bases and J by 1 base. CDR1 and CDR2 (germline): SSHAT, FNYEAQ (reference sequence). DNA of the CDR3: TGTGCCAGCAGCCCCCCGGGGACAGTGATGAACACCGGGGAGCTGTTTTTT. Its translation: CASSPPGTVMNTGELFF.